This T cell receptor beta chain originates from a study of cytomegalovirus exposure and HLA in healthy donors. General study points: Most TCRs appeared rarely, but some public TCRs recurred in many donors. Researchers reported in a later analysis that a missense DCLRE1C variant was tied to TCR beta V- and J-gene trimming. The classifier was said to identify cytomegalovirus status with high specificity and sensitivity. A list of approximately 150 TCR beta chains associated with cytomegalovirus was given.

V dropped 5 bases and J dropped 0 bases, with 14 bases sitting between them. CDR1 and CDR2 from the germline V gene are SEHNR and FQNEAQ (reference sequence). This CDR3 has 15 residues. A remark on this clone: What it binds is not known.

60 Vbeta and 13 Jbeta primers were used in PCR. The repertoire was sequenced with immunoSEQ multiplex PCR; TCRdb's copy has only in-frame clones and lacks some. The data show 180,000 or so clones, about 77% seen once. The sample consisted of PBMCs. The sequence was collected from a woman younger than 45 in good health and CMV-seropositive. This sequence joins TRBV7-9 and TRBJ2-7; TRBD1 might be the D (8 bases). CDR3 sequence reads: CASSRQGTISYEQYF. The CDR3 DNA follows: TGTGCCAGCAGCCGACAGGGGACTATCTCCTACGAGCAGTACTTC. Together with reference TRBV7-9 and TRBJ2-7, the CDR3 gives the full variable domain: DTGVSQNPRHKITKRGQNVTFRCDPISEHNRLYWYRQTLGQGPEFLTYFQNEAQLEKSRLLSDRFSAERPKGSFSTLEIQRTEQGDSAMYLCASSRQGTISYEQYFGPGTRLTVT.